This T cell receptor beta chain originates from a study of cytomegalovirus exposure and HLA in healthy donors. PCR involved 60 Vbeta and 13 Jbeta primers. The repertoire was sequenced with immunoSEQ multiplex PCR; TCRdb's copy has only in-frame clones and lacks some. The sample carries a few hundred thousand clones, under 80% recorded once. CDR3 length: 14 amino acids. Trimming removed 1 base from V and 7 bases from J; junction bases left unmatched: 1. Looked up from germline, CDR1 is SGHAT and CDR2 is FQNNGV. This clone was seen once. Sequencing was carried out using PBMCs. The chain combines TRBV11-2 with TRBJ1-6; 7 bases are a match to TRBD1. The clonotype comes from a girl aged 2-10 years in good health and CMV-seronegative. CDR3 nucleotide sequence: TGTGCCAGCAGCTTAGGCAGGGGGAATTCACCCCTCCACTTT. Its protein is CASSLGRGNSPLHF.